What follows describes a single T cell receptor (beta chain). This record belongs to a study of blood T cell repertoires in COVID-19. Study details: T cells, B-cell-depleted T cells, or PBMCs provided the cDNA or gDNA that served as material.

Enrolment of Seattle patients took place during active infection, and they were followed longitudinally. This CDR3 has 14 residues. CDR1 and CDR2 (germline): LGHNA, YSLEER. V lost 1 base, J lost 3 bases, and 10 bases lay in between. How the authors handled the data: Reference gene primer amplification gave nucleated cell count estimates. The assay was immunoSEQ multiplex PCR, and TCRdb's table has in-frame clones only and misses some. Clone size and the V and J calls come from that table; the DNA yielded D and trimming. Of under 300,000 clones listed, roughly 89% are singletons. The rearrangement joins TRBV4-3 to TRBJ2-7; no definite D call. Material: peripheral blood. The receptor was derived from a woman aged 60-75 years with COVID-19, enrolled during active disease. CDR3 sequence: CASSQGLSNYEQYF. CDR3 nucleotide sequence: TGCGCCAGCAGCCAAGGTTTATCTAACTACGAGCAGTACTTC.